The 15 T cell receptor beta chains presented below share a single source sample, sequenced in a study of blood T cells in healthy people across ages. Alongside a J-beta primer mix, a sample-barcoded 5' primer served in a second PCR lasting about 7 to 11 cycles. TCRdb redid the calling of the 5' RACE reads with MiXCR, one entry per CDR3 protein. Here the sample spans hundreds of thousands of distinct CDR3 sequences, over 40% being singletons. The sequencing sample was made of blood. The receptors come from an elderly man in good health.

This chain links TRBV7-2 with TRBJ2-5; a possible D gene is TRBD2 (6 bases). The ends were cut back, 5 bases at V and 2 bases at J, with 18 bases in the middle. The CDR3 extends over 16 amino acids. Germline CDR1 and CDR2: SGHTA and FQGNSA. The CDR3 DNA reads TGTGCCAGCAGCCCCCAAAGCGGGCGCGCACAAGAGACCCAGTACTTC. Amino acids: CASSPQSGRAQETQYF.

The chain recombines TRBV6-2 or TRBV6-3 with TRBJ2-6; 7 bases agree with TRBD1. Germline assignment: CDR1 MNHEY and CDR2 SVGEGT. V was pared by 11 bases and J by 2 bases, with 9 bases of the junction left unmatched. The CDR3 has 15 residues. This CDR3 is CASKTTGTGANVLTF. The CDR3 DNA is TGTGCCTCCAAAACGACAGGGACTGGGGCCAACGTCCTGACTTTC.

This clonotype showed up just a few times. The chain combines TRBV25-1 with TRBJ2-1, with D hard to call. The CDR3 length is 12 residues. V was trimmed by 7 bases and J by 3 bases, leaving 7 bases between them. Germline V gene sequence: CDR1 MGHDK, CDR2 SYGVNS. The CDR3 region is CASTGNYNEQFF. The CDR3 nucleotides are TGTGCCAGCACCGGAAACTACAATGAGCAGTTCTTC.

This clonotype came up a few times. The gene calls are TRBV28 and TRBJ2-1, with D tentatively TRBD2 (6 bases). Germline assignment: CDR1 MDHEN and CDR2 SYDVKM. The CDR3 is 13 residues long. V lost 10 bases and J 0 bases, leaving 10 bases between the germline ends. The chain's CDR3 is CAIAGSSYNEQFF. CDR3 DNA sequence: TGTGCCATCGCCGGGAGCTCCTACAATGAGCAGTTCTTC.

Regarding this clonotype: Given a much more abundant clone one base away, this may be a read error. This chain's CDR3 is CASSRDRPQETQFF. The CDR3 bases are TGTGCCAGCAGCCGGGACAGACCTCAAGAGACCCAGTTCTTC. The rearrangement links TRBV7-6 to TRBJ2-1, with TRBD1 identical over 7 bases. The length of the CDR3 is 14 residues. After removal of 5 bases from V and 13 bases from J, the junction contained 14 bases not matched to a gene. CDR1 and CDR2 (germline): SGHVS, FNYEAQ.

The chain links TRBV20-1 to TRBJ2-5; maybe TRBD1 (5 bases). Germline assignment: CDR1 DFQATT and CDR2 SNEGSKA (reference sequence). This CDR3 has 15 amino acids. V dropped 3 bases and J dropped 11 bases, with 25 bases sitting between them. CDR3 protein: CSARLGAEVYNEQYF. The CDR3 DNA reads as TGCAGTGCTAGGTTAGGGGCTGAAGTTTACAATGAGCAGTACTTC.

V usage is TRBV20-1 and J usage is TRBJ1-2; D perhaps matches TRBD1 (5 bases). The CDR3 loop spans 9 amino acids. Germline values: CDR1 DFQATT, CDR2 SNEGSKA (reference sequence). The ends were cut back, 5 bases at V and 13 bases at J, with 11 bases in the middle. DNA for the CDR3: TGCAGTGCTGGGACTGCTATCACCTTC. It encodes CSAGTAITF.

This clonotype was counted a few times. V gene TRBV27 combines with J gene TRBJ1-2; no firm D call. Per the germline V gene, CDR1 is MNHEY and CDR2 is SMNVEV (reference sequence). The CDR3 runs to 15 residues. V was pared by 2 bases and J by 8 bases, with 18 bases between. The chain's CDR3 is CASSLRPSEAGGYTF. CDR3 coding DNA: TGTGCCAGCAGTTTACGCCCCTCGGAGGCGGGAGGCTACACCTTC.

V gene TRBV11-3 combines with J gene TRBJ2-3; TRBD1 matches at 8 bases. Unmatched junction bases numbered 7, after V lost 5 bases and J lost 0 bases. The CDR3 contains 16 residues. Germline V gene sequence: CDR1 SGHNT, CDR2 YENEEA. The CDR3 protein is CASSIAQGGSTDTQYF. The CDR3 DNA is TGTGCCAGCAGCATCGCACAGGGGGGCAGCACAGATACGCAGTATTTT. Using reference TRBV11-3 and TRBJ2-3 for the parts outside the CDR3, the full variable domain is EAGVVQSPRYKIIEKKQPVAFWCNPISGHNTLYWYLQNLGQGPELLIRYENEEAVDDSQLPKDRFSAERLKGVDSTLKIQPAELGDSAVYLCASSIAQGGSTDTQYFGPGTRLTVL.

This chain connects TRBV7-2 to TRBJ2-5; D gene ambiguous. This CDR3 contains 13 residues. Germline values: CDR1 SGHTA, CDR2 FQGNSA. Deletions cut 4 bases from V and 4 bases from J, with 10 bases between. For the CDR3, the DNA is TGTGCCAGCAGCTCTAGGGTGTTAGAGACCCAGTACTTC. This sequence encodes CASSSRVLETQYF.

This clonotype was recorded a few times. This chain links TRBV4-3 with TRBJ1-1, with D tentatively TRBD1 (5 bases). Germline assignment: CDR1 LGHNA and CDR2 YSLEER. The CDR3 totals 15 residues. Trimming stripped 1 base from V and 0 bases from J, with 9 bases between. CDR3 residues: CASSQGLQVNTEAFF. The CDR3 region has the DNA TGCGCCAGCAGCCAAGGCCTACAGGTGAACACTGAAGCTTTCTTT.

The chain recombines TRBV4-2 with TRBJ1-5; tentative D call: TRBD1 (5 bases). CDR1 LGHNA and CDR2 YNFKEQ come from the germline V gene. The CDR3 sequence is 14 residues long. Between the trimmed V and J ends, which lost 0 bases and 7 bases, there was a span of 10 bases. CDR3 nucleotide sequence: TGTGCCAGCAGCCAAGATCAGGGTGGACAGCCCCAGCATTTT. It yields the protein CASSQDQGGQPQHF.

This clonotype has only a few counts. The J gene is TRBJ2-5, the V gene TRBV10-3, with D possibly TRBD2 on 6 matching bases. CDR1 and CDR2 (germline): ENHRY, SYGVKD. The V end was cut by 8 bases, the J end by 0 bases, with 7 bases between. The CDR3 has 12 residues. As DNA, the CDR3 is TGTGCCATCGGAGGGAACCAAGAGACCCAGTACTTC. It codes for CAIGGNQETQYF.

CDR3 in DNA: TGTGCCAGCAGCCCCGGTGTTGGTTTTAGCGGGAGGACTAAGTTCTTC. Protein product: CASSPGVGFSGRTKFF. V usage is TRBV7-9 and J usage is TRBJ2-1; 10 bases match TRBD2. After removal of 5 bases from V and 14 bases from J, the junction contained 18 bases not matched to a gene. The CDR3 runs 16 residues. Per the germline V gene, CDR1 is SEHNR and CDR2 is FQNEAQ (reference sequence).

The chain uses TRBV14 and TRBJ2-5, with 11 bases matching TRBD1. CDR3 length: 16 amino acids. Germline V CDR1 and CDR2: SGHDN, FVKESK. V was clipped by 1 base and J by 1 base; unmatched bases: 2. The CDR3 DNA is TGTGCCAGCAGCCAAGGGGGGACAGGGGGCCAAGAGACCCAGTACTTC. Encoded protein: CASSQGGTGGQETQYF.